The present TCR beta chain was sequenced within a study of blood T cell repertoires in COVID-19. In the study's own analysis: Estimation of nucleated cell counts relied on the amplification of reference gene primers. TCRdb's copy holds only in-frame clones and misses some; the assay was immunoSEQ multiplex PCR. The V and J calls and clone size come from that table; D and trimming were worked out from the DNA. The sample contains some 48,000 clones, roughly 90% of which appear only once. CDR3 size: 11 residues. The germline V and J ends were trimmed by 1 base and 12 bases, with 10 bases remaining between them. CDR1 is SGHTA and CDR2 is FQGNSA in the germline V gene.

The TCR was taken from an elderly woman in a cohort sampled during active or convalescent COVID-19. What was sequenced was peripheral blood. The chain combines TRBV7-2 with TRBJ2-7; D may be TRBD1 (6 bases). DNA of the CDR3: TGTGCCAGCAGCTTAGGCCCAGGGGCGTACTTC. Translation: CASSLGPGAYF.